This T cell receptor (beta chain) was found in a study of shared T cell receptors in the human thymus. V was shortened by 6 bases and J by 7 bases, with 12 bases between the two germline ends. CDR3 size: 12 residues. The V gene's germline CDR1 is MDHEN and CDR2 SYDVKM. Here immunoSEQ multiplex PCR was the method, and the copy in TCRdb shows in-frame clones only, minus some. Among about 660,000 clones, around 87% were seen once, and the ten largest hold under 0.01%. This same sample was also part of a study on human thymus T cells. That paper adds: Thymus specimens were resections from corrective heart surgery. Unrelated individuals were reported by related research to share highly overlapping thymic repertoires.

The TCR originated in a boy in the first two years of life with a congenital heart defect. The sequencing sample was made of thymocytes. The V and J genes are TRBV28 and TRBJ1-1, with a tentative D call TRBD1 (6 bases). This CDR3 reads CASRIRTVEAFF. The CDR3 DNA is TGTGCCAGCAGGATTCGGACAGTTGAAGCTTTCTTT.